This T cell receptor (beta chain) was recovered during a study of PD-L1 blockade in urothelial cancer. Study as a whole: Blood drawn 3 weeks (second dose) and 6 weeks after treatment start was analyzed.

Measured with immunoSEQ multiplex PCR; TCRdb has only the in-frame clones, and not every one. This sample carries 100,000 to 150,000 clones, approximately 85% of them seen once, and the ten largest clones take roughly 2.4%. Time point: peripheral blood 6 weeks after treatment start. Patients' urothelial carcinoma was locally advanced or metastatic. The CDR3 covers 13 residues. The germline CDR1 and CDR2 sequences are MDHEN and SYDVKM. V gave up 9 bases and J gave up 4 bases; unmatched junction bases: 6. J is TRBJ2-3 and V is TRBV28; 8 positions match TRBD1. The TCR sequence derives from a man over 45 with urothelial cancer. The material sequenced was PBMCs, taken around atezolizumab (anti-PD-L1) treatment. CDR3 in amino acids: CASRTGSPDTQYF. Written as DNA, the CDR3 is TGTGCCAGTAGGACAGGGTCCCCAGATACGCAGTATTTT.